This TCR beta chain was profiled in a study of T cell repertoires in cytomegalovirus infection. Study overall: Newly reported HLA-C-restricted and thoroughly characterized HLA-B-restricted CMV epitopes were employed. CMV infection and matching HLA type were both indicated by public TCR beta signatures.

This clonotype occurred a few times. The antigen is not known. The germline V and J ends were trimmed by 1 base and 4 bases, with 8 bases remaining between them. This CDR3 is 15 amino acids long. From germline, CDR1 is MGHRA and CDR2 YSYEKL. One entry per CDR3 protein results from TCRdb running MiXCR on the reads. In the table there are about 500,000 distinct CDR3 sequences, 33% of which are singletons. The TCR originated in a human donor in good health (CMV status not recorded). Some clones in this sample may be carry-over from other donors' samples. The chain couples TRBV4-1 to TRBJ2-6, with D possibly matching TRBD2 (5 bases). The sample was cultured PBMCs, taken from culture after CMV antigen stimulation. The CDR3 sequence: CASSQGGQGANVLTF. In DNA, the CDR3 is TGCGCCAGCAGCCAAGGAGGGCAAGGGGCCAACGTCCTGACTTTC.